This T cell receptor beta chain was obtained from a study of OX40 agonist ivuxolimab in advanced cancers. On the study more broadly: The study treated patients with ivuxolimab, an agonistic anti-OX40 (CD134) antibody. Overall study results and limits: Both CD4+ and CD8+ T cell populations in blood had undergone clonal expansion by week 6 at 0.1 to 3.0 mg/kg.

Here immunoSEQ multiplex PCR was the method, and the copy in TCRdb shows in-frame clones only, minus some. The data hold around 80,000 clones, with 75% to 90% observed a single time. On this clone itself: Its antigen is as yet unknown.

This specimen was CD4+ or CD8+ T cells sorted from blood, taken in a trial of the OX40 agonist ivuxolimab. This TCR was recovered from an adult with an advanced solid tumor such as melanoma, head and neck, liver or kidney cancer.

CDR3 region: CASSSLAGDAYEQYF. The CDR3 region has the DNA TGTGCCAGCAGCTCTCTAGCGGGGGACGCCTACGAGCAGTACTTC. This chain joins TRBV5-4 and TRBJ2-7, with TRBD2 matching 10 bases. The CDR3 has 15 residues. J gave up 2 bases and V 3 bases, and 5 bases lay outside the gene matches. Germline values: CDR1 SGHNT, CDR2 YYREEE (reference sequence).